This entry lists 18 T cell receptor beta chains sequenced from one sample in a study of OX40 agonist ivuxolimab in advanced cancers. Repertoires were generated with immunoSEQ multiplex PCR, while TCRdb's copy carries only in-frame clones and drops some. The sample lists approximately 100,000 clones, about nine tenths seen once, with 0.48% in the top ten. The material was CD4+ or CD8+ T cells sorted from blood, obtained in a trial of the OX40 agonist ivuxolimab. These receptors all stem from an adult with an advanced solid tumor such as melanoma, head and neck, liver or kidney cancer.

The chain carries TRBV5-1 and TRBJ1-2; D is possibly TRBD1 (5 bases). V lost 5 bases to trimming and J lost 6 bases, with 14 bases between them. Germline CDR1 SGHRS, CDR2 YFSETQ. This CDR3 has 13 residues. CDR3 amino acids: CASRGGTMDGYTF. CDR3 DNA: TGCGCCAGCAGGGGGGGGACGATGGATGGCTACACCTTC.

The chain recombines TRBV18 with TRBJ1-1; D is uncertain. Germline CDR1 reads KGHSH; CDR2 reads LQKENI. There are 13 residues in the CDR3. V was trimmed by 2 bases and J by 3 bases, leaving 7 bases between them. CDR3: CASSPYKDTEAFF. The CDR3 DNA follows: TGTGCCAGCTCACCATATAAGGACACTGAAGCTTTCTTT.

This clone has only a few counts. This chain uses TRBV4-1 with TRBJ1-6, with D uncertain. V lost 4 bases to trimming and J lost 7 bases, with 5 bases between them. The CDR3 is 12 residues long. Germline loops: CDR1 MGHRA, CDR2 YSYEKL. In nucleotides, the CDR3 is TGCGCCAGCAGCCTACCGAATTCACCCCTCCACTTT. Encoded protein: CASSLPNSPLHF.

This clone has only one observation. CDR3 sequence (DNA): TGTGCCAGCAGCTTAGAACAGGGTATTTCACCCCTCCACTTT. Translation: CASSLEQGISPLHF. The chain joins TRBV7-2 to TRBJ1-6, with a weak D call TRBD1 (6 bases). V was shortened by 1 base and J by 9 bases, with 10 bases between the two germline ends. The CDR3 is 14 amino acids. Germline V lookup: CDR1 SGHTA, CDR2 FQGNSA. Filled out from reference TRBV7-2 and TRBJ1-6, the complete variable domain reads GAGVSQSPSNKVTEKGKDVELRCDPISGHTALYWYRQSLGQGLEFLIYFQGNSAPDKSGLPSDRFSAERTGGSVSTLTIQRTQQEDSAVYLCASSLEQGISPLHFGNGTRLTVT.

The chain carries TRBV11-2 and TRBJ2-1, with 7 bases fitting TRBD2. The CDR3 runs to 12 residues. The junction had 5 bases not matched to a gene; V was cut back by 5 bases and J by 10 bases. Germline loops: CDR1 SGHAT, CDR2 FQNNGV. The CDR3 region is CASSPVGREQFF. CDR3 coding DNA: TGTGCCAGCAGCCCAGTCGGGAGGGAGCAGTTCTTC.

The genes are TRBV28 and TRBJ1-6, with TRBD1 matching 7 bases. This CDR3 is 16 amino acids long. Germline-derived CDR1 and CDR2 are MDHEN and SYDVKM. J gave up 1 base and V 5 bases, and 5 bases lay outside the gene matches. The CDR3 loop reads CASSPTGVSYNSPLHF. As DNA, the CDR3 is TGTGCCAGCAGTCCCACAGGGGTTTCCTATAATTCACCCCTCCACTTT.

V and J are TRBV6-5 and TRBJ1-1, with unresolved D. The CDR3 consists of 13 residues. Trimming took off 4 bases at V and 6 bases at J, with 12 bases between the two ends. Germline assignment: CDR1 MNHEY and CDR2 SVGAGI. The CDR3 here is CASSSDMTAEAFF. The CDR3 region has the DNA TGTGCCAGCAGTTCTGATATGACGGCTGAAGCTTTCTTT.

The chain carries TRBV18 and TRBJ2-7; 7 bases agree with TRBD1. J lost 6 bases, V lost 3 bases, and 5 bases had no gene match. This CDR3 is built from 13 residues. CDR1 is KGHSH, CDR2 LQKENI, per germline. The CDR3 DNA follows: TGTGCCAGCTCACCGAGGACAGGAGGCGAGCAGTACTTC. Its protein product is CASSPRTGGEQYF.

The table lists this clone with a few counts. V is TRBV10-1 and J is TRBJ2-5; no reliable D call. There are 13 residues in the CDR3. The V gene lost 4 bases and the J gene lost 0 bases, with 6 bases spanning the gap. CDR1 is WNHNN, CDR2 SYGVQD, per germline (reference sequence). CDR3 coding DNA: TGCGCCAGCAGTGCCCAGCACCAAGAGACCCAGTACTTC. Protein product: CASSAQHQETQYF.

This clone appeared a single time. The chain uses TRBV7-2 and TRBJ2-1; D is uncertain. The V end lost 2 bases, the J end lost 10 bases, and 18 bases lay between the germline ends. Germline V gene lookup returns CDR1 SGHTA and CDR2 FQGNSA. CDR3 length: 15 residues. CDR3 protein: CASSLPPSFRGEQFF. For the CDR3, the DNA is TGTGCCAGCAGCTTACCCCCCTCGTTCCGTGGAGAGCAGTTCTTC.

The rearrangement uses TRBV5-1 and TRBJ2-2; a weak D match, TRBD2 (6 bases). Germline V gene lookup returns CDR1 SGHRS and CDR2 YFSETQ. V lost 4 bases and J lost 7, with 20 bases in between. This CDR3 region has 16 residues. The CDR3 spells CASSPSVGPGGGELFF. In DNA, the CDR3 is TGCGCCAGCAGCCCCTCGGTTGGCCCCGGGGGCGGGGAGCTGTTTTTT.

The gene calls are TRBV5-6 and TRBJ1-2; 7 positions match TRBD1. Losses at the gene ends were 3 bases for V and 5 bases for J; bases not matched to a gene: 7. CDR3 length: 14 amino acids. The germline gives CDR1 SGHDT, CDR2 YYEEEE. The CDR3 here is CASSSAGQPYGYTF. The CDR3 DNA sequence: TGTGCCAGCAGCTCGGCGGGACAGCCATATGGCTACACCTTC.

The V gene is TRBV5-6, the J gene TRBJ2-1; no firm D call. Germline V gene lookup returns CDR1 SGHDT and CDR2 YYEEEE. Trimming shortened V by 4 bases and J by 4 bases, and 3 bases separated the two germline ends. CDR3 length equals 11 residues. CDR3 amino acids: CASSVYNEQFF. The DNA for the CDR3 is TGTGCCAGCAGCGTATACAATGAGCAGTTCTTC.

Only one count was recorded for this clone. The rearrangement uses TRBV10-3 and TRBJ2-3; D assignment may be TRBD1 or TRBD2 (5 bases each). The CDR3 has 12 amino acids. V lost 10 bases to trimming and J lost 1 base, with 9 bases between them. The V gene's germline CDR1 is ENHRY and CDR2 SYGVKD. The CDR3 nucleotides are TGTGCCACACGGGGCGGCACAGATACGCAGTATTTT. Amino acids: CATRGGTDTQYF.

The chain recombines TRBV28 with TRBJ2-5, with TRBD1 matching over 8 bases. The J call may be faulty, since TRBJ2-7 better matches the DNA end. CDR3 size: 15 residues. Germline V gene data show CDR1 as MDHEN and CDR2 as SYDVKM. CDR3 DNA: TGTGCCAGCAGTTTTTCGGACAGGGCTTACGCCGAGCAGTACTTC. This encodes CASSFSDRAYAEQYF.

Here the CDR3 reads CASSVRESNQPQHF. The CDR3 region has the DNA TGTGCCAGCAGCGTAAGGGAAAGCAATCAGCCCCAGCATTTT. This rearrangement joins TRBV6-1 to TRBJ1-5; D is unresolved. V lost 6 bases, J lost 1 base, and 10 bases lay in between. The CDR3 sequence is 14 residues long. Germline CDR1 is MNHNS and CDR2 is SASEGT.

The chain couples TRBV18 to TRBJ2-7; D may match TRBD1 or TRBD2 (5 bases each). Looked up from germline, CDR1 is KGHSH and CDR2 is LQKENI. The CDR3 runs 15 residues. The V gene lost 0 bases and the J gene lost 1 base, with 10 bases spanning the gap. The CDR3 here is CASSPPQRGSYEQYF. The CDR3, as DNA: TGTGCCAGCTCACCACCCCAGAGGGGATCCTACGAGCAGTACTTC.

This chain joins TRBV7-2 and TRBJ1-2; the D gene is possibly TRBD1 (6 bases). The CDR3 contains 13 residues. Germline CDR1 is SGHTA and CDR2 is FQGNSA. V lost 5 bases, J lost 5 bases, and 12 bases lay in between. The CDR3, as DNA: TGTGCCAGCAGCCTTCGACAGGATTATGGCTACACCTTC. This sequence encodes CASSLRQDYGYTF.